This section outlines one T cell receptor (beta chain) sequence together with its context. The antigen remains unidentified. The V gene's germline CDR1 is SEHNR and CDR2 FQNEAQ (reference sequence). CDR3 size: 14 residues. Trimming shortened V by 4 bases and J by 4 bases, and 13 bases separated the two germline ends. This record belongs to a study of cytomegalovirus exposure and HLA in healthy donors. About the study: Genetic ancestry analysis placed about 84% of the 300 to 400 donors that were genotyped in the Caucasian-associated cluster. Study-wide results and caveats: Presence/absence analysis assumed near-uniform sequencing depth across donors. In an earlier analysis, in under 700 donors, most V segments appeared productive either ~87% or ~30% of the time. Some V segments (TRBV6-2 and TRBV6-3 among them) were excluded as indistinguishable.

The PCR was carried out with 60 Vbeta primers and 13 Jbeta primers. Profiled with immunoSEQ multiplex PCR; TCRdb holds only in-frame clones, not every one. The sample carries 35,000 to 45,000 clones, around 82% recorded once. The receptor comes from a young woman in good health and CMV-seropositive. The gene calls are TRBV7-9 and TRBJ1-2; D might be TRBD1 (6 bases). Material: PBMCs. The CDR3 sequence is CASSSSLDSYGYTF. DNA for the CDR3: TGTGCCAGCAGCTCCTCCCTGGACAGCTATGGCTACACCTTC.